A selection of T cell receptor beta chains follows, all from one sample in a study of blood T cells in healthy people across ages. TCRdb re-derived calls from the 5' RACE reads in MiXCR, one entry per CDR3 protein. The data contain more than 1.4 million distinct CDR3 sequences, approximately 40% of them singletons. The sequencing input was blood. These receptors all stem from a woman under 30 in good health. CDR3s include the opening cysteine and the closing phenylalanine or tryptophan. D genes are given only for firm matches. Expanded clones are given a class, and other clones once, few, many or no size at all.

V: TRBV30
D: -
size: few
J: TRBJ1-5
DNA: TGTGCCTGGAGCGGGTCCCTTGGCAATCAGCCCCAGCATTTT
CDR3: CAWSGSLGNQPQHF

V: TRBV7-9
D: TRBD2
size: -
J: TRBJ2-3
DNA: TGTGCCAGCAGCTTAGGACTAGCGGGACTCCCCACAGATACGCAGTATTTT
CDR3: CASSLGLAGLPTDTQYF

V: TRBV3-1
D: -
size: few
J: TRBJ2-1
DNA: TGTGCCAGCAGCCAAGTGCAAGGGCAGTTCTTC
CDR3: CASSQVQGQFF

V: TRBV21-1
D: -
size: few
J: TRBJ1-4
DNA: TGTGCCAGCAGCAAAGTAGGGACGGGGAGGGGGCACGTGGTAACTAATGAAAAACTGTTTTTT
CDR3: CASSKVGTGRGHVVTNEKLFF

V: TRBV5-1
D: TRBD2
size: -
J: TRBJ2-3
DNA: TGCGCCAGCACCCAGCGGGGGACAACAGATACGCAGTATTTT
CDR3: CASTQRGTTDTQYF

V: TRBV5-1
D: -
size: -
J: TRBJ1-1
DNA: TGCGCCAGCGGACAGCCCCAGAACACTGAAGCTTTCTTT
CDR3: CASGQPQNTEAFF

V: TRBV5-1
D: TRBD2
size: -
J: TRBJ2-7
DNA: TGCGCCAGCAGCTTGACTAGCGGGAGGCTTAGTAACCACGAGCAGTACTTC
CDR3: CASSLTSGRLSNHEQYF

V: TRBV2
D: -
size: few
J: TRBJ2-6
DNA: TGTGCCAGCGAGGGCTTCTCTGGGGCCAACGTCCTGACTTTC
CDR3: CASEGFSGANVLTF

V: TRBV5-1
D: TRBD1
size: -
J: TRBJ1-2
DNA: TGCGCCAGCAGCTCGCCACCCGGGACAGGGCAATCCTATGGCTACACCTTC
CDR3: CASSSPPGTGQSYGYTF

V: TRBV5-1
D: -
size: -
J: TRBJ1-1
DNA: TGCGCCAGCAGCTTGGGGCAACAGGGTACTGAAGCTTTCTTT
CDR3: CASSLGQQGTEAFF

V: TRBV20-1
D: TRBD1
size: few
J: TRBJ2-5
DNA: TGCAGTGCTAGGAGGGACAGGGTGGGGGAGACCCAGTACTTC
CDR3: CSARRDRVGETQYF

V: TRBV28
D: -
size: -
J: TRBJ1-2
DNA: TGTGCCAGCACCAACATCCAAGTCTCTGGCTACACCTTC
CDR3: CASTNIQVSGYTF

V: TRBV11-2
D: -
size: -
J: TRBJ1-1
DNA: TGTGCCAGCAGCCTAGGGCAGGTACAGAAAGCTTTCTTT
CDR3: CASSLGQVQKAFF

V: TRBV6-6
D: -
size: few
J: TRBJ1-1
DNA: TGTGCCAGCAGTTTTGGGAATGCGGCTTTCTTT
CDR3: CASSFGNAAFF

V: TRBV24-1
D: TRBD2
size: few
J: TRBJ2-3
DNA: TGTGCCACCAGTGACATTAGCGGGGGGCTCACAGATACGCAGTATTTT
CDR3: CATSDISGGLTDTQYF

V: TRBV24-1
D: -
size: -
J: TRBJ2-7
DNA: TGTGCCACCAAGAGGACGTTGTGCCACCAAGAGGACGAGCAGTACTTC
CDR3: CATKRTLCHQEDEQYF

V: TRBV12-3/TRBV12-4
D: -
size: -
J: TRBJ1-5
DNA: TGTGCCAGCAGCGCCGGAAGCCCGCTTACCAATCAGCCCCAGCATTTT
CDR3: CASSAGSPLTNQPQHF

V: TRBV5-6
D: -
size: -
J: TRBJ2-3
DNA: TGTGCCAGCAGCTTGGGCCCCGAAGCGGATACGCAGTATTTT
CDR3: CASSLGPEADTQYF

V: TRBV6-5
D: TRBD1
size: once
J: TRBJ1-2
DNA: TGTGCCAGCAGACGGACAGGGCCACTATTTGGCTACACCTTC
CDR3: CASRRTGPLFGYTF

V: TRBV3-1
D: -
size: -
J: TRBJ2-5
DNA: TGTGCCAGCAGCCAAGAGCCCCTCCAAGAGACCCAGTACTTC
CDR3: CASSQEPLQETQYF

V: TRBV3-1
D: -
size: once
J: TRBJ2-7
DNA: TGTGCCAGCAGCCAAGATGGGAACCGACGGGGCGAGCAGTACTTC
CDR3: CASSQDGNRRGEQYF

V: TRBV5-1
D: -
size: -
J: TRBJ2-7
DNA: TGCGCCAGCAGCTTGGCCCCCGGGGCTAACGAGCAGTACTTC
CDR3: CASSLAPGANEQYF

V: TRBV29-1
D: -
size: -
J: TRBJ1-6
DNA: TGCAGCGTGGATGCAGGGGACAAGCCCCTCCACTTT
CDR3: CSVDAGDKPLHF